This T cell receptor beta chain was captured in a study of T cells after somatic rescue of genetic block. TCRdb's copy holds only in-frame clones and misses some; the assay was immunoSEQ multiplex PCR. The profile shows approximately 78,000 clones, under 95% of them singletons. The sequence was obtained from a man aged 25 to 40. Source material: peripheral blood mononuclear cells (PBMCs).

The CDR3 loop reads CASSEMGGAGNQPQHF. The CDR3 DNA sequence: TGTGCCAGCAGTGAAATGGGGGGCGCCGGCAATCAGCCCCAGCATTTT. J is TRBJ1-5 and V is TRBV6-1, with D possibly being TRBD1 (6 bases). With 2 bases removed from V and 2 bases from J, the gap between germline ends came to 13 bases. Per the germline V gene, CDR1 is MNHNS and CDR2 is SASEGT. This CDR3 is 16 amino acids long.